Presented here are 17 T cell receptor beta chains from one specimen sequenced in a study of T cell responses to AZD1222 COVID-19 vaccine. Method: immunoSEQ multiplex PCR; TCRdb's copy keeps in-frame clones and lacks some. The sample carries under 30,000 clones, about 90% recorded once. The material was peripheral blood, obtained 28 days after the second AZD1222 dose. The origin of the receptors is an adult who received the AZD1222 COVID-19 vaccine.

The chain employs TRBV4-1 and TRBJ2-7; 9 nucleotides agree with TRBD1. The CDR3 is 15 amino acids. CDR1 is MGHRA and CDR2 is YSYEKL in the germline V gene. V lost 1 base, J lost 3 bases, and 4 bases stayed unmatched. The CDR3 region has the DNA TGCGCCAGCAGCCAAGGGCCGACAGGGGGCTACGAGCAGTACTTC. Its translation is CASSQGPTGGYEQYF.

V and J are TRBV6-2 or TRBV6-3 and TRBJ1-2; D is uncertain. The germline V and J ends were trimmed by 5 bases and 4 bases, with 8 bases remaining between them. The CDR3 is 12 amino acids. Germline V CDR1 and CDR2: MNHEY, SVGEGT. CDR3 sequence (DNA): TGTGCCAGCAGTCCCGGGCCCTATGGCTACACCTTC. Protein product: CASSPGPYGYTF.

The J gene is TRBJ2-5, the V gene TRBV18, with TRBD2 matching over 9 bases. CDR3 size: 16 residues. Germline CDR1 and CDR2: KGHSH and LQKENI. With V trimmed by 3 bases and J by 5 bases, 10 bases remained unmatched. CDR3: CASSPKAGGPRETQYF. The CDR3 nucleotides are TGTGCCAGCTCACCGAAGGCGGGAGGGCCCAGGGAGACCCAGTACTTC.

This clone occurred once. This chain's CDR3 is CASSFLAGGSSYEQYF. In DNA form, the CDR3 reads TGTGCCAGCAGTTTCTTAGCGGGAGGCTCCTCCTACGAGCAGTACTTC. This chain uses TRBV28 with TRBJ2-7; 10 bases agree with TRBD2. This CDR3 contains 16 residues. Trimming removed 3 bases from V and 0 bases from J; junction bases left unmatched: 5. Germline lookup yields CDR1 MDHEN and CDR2 SYDVKM.

This clone was observed once. V and J are TRBV10-3 and TRBJ1-1; D remains unclear. In germline, CDR1 is ENHRY, CDR2 SYGVKD. There are 11 residues in the CDR3. The V end lost 10 bases, the J end lost 2 bases, and 8 bases lay between the germline ends. CDR3 coding DNA: TGTGCCACCAAGGGAAACACTGAAGCTTTCTTT. It codes for CATKGNTEAFF.

This clone was picked up a small number of times. The rearrangement joins TRBV5-1 to TRBJ1-1; D is uncertain. Trimming removed 3 bases at V and 0 bases at J, with 6 bases between. Germline V gene sequence: CDR1 SGHRS, CDR2 YFSETQ. This CDR3 has 13 residues. CDR3 bases: TGCGCCAGCAGCTCGGACCTGAACACTGAAGCTTTCTTT. As protein: CASSSDLNTEAFF.

The chain has TRBV7-3 and TRBJ2-1; D is possibly TRBD2 (6 bases). This CDR3 contains 13 residues. Germline V gene sequence: CDR1 SGHTA, CDR2 FQGTGA. Between the trimmed V and J ends, which lost 5 bases and 8 bases, there was a span of 13 bases. The CDR3 DNA is TGTGCCAGCAGCGAGACTAGAGACGATGAGCAGTTCTTC. Translating gives CASSETRDDEQFF.

This clone was seen just once. The CDR3 coding sequence is TGTGCCAGCTCACCCGGGACAGGGGGCCGAGGTGAAAAACTGTTTTTT. This codes for CASSPGTGGRGEKLFF. The chain combines TRBV18 with TRBJ1-4, with 12 nucleotides matching TRBD1. CDR3 size: 16 residues. Unmatched junction bases numbered 6, after V lost 3 bases and J lost 7 bases. Germline CDR1 KGHSH, CDR2 LQKENI.

The chain employs TRBV3-1 (or the pseudogene TRBV3-2) and TRBJ1-4, with D tentatively TRBD1 (5 bases). Per the germline V gene, CDR1 is LGHDT and CDR2 is YNNKEL (reference sequence). The CDR3 is 15 residues long. The V end lost 4 bases, the J end lost 3 bases, and 12 bases lay between the germline ends. The CDR3 is CASSLRQIPNEKLFF. The CDR3 region has the DNA TGTGCCAGCAGCCTACGACAGATCCCTAATGAAAAACTGTTTTTT.

In DNA form, the CDR3 reads TGTGCCAGCAGCCAAGGGTTGACTAGCGGGAGAGGAAGCTCCTACAATGAGCAGTTCTTC. Protein product: CASSQGLTSGRGSSYNEQFF. The gene calls are TRBV3-1 (or the pseudogene TRBV3-2) and TRBJ2-1; 12 bases map to TRBD2. This CDR3 has 20 amino acids. V lost 1 base, J lost 0 bases, and 10 bases stayed unmatched. Germline V gene sequence: CDR1 LGHDT, CDR2 YNNKEL (reference sequence).

The V gene is TRBV7-2, the J gene TRBJ2-7; 9 bases align to TRBD1. Germline lookup yields CDR1 SGHTA and CDR2 FQGNSA. Germline trimming cut 0 bases from V and 4 bases from J; bases unmatched to any gene: 10. The CDR3 is 17 residues long. CDR3 in amino acids: CASSLAPSRTGDYEQYF. CDR3 DNA: TGTGCCAGCAGCTTAGCTCCAAGCCGGACAGGGGATTACGAGCAGTACTTC.

The rearrangement joins TRBV19 to TRBJ2-6; 7 bases are a match to TRBD1. From germline, CDR1 is LNHDA and CDR2 SQIVND (reference sequence). Unmatched junction bases numbered 8, after V lost 7 bases and J lost 2 bases. CDR3 length equals 16 residues. The DNA of the CDR3 is TGTGCCAGTAATATTGAGGGGGCCCCTGGGGCCAACGTCCTGACTTTC. Its translation is CASNIEGAPGANVLTF.

The chain carries TRBV5-1 and TRBJ1-3; maybe TRBD1 (5 bases). Germline V CDR1 and CDR2: SGHRS, YFSETQ. Between the trimmed V and J ends, which lost 0 bases and 2 bases, there was a span of 9 bases. This CDR3 comprises 15 residues. CDR3 protein: CASSLDRTPGNTIYF. CDR3 sequence (DNA): TGCGCCAGCAGCTTGGACAGGACCCCTGGAAACACCATATATTTT.

The V and J genes are TRBV18 and TRBJ2-1, with D unclear. The CDR3 contains 14 residues. Trimming shortened V by 5 bases and J by 0 bases, and 8 bases separated the two germline ends. Germline V CDR1 and CDR2: KGHSH, LQKENI. The CDR3 here is CASSESSSYNEQFF. The CDR3 nucleotides read TGTGCCAGCTCAGAGTCGAGCTCCTACAATGAGCAGTTCTTC.

CDR3 in DNA: TGTGCCAGCAGCTCGCTGACACGCCGAAACTATGGCTACACCTTC. Protein: CASSSLTRRNYGYTF. The chain has TRBV11-2 and TRBJ1-2; D is unresolved. The germline V gene has CDR1 SGHAT and CDR2 FQNNGV. The CDR3 contains 15 residues. Trimming took 4 bases from V and 2 from J, leaving 14 bases between them.

This clone has more than one count but fewer than ten. V and J are TRBV28 and TRBJ1-3, with TRBD1 identical over 7 bases. Unmatched junction bases numbered 7, after V lost 4 bases and J lost 7 bases. Germline values: CDR1 MDHEN, CDR2 SYDVKM. This CDR3 is built from 14 residues. Written as DNA, the CDR3 is TGTGCCAGCAGTTCTCCGATACAGGGGAACACCATATATTTT. The encoded protein is CASSSPIQGNTIYF.

This rearrangement joins TRBV9 to TRBJ1-6, with no clear D. This CDR3 is 15 amino acids long. Per germline, CDR1 SGDLS and CDR2 YYNGEE. V lost 4 bases to trimming and J lost 5 bases, with 13 bases between them. The CDR3 DNA sequence: TGTGCCAGCAGCCACCGGTCAGGCAATAATTCACCCCTCCACTTT. It yields the protein CASSHRSGNNSPLHF.